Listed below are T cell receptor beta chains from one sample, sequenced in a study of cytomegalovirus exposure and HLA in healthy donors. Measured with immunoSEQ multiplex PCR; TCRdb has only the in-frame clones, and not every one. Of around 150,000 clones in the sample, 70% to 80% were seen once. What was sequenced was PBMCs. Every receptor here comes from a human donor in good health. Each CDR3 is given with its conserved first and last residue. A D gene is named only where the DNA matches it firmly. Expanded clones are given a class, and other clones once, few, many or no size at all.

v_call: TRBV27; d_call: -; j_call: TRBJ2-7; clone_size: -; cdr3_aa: CASSLAGSYEQYF; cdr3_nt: TGTGCCAGCAGTTTGGCAGGGTCCTACGAGCAGTACTTC
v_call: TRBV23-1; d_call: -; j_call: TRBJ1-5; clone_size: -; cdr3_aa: CASTNGAEHSNQPQHF; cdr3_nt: TGCGCCAGCACCAATGGGGCAGAACATAGCAATCAGCCCCAGCATTTT
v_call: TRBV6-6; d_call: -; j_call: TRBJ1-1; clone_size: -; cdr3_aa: CASSYSRERAFF; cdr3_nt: TGTGCCAGCAGTTACAGTCGGGAACGTGCTTTCTTT
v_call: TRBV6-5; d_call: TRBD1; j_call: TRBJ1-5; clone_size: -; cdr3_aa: CASSSGQGNQPQHF; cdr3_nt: TGTGCCAGCAGTTCGGGACAGGGCAATCAGCCCCAGCATTTT
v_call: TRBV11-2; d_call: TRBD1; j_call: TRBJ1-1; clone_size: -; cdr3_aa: CASSNLLSPTGWGTEAFF; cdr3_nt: TGTGCCAGCAGCAACCTACTCTCCCCGACAGGGTGGGGGACTGAAGCTTTCTTT
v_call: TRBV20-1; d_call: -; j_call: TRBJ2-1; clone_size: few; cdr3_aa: CKGGSYNEQFF; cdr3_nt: TGCAAGGGAGGTTCCTACAATGAGCAGTTCTTC
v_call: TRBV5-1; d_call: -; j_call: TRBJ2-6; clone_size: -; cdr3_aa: CASSSSGDSGANVLTF; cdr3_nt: TGCGCCAGCAGCTCGTCGGGAGACTCTGGGGCCAACGTCCTGACTTTC
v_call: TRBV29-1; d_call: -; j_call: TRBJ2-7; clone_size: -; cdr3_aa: CSVVTEYYEQYF; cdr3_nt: TGCAGCGTTGTGACAGAGTACTACGAGCAGTACTTC
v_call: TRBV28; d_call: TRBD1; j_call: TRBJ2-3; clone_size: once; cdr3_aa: CAGGTGGPTDTQYF; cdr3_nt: TGTGCCGGAGGGACAGGGGGACCCACAGATACGCAGTATTTT
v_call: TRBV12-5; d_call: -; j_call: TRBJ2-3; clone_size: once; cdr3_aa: CASGSDTFSTDTQYF; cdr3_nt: TGTGCTAGTGGTTCTGACACCTTTAGCACAGATACGCAGTATTTT
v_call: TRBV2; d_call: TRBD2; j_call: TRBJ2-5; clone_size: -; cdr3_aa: CASSDLAGGGQETQYF; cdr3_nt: TGTGCCAGCAGTGATCTAGCGGGAGGCGGACAAGAGACCCAGTACTTC
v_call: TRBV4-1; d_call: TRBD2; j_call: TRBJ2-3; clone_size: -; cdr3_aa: CASSQPTSGRETDTQYF; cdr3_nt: TGCGCCAGCAGCCAGCCCACTAGCGGGAGGGAAACAGATACGCAGTATTTT
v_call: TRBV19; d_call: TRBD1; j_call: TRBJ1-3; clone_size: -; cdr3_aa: CASSLRGTGKSTIYF; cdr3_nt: TGTGCCAGTAGTCTCCGCGGGACAGGGAAAAGTACCATATATTTT
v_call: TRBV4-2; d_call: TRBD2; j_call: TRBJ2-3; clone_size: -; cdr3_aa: CASSSPSGISTDTQYF; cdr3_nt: TGTGCCAGCAGCTCTCCTAGCGGGATTAGCACAGATACGCAGTATTTT
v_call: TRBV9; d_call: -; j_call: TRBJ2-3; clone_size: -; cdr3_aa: CASSVDPQWGYTQYF; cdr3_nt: TGTGCCAGCAGCGTAGATCCGCAGTGGGGCTATACGCAGTATTTT
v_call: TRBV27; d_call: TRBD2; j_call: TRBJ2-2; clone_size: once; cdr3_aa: CASSTQLAGVGELFF; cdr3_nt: TGTGCCAGCAGTACCCAACTAGCGGGAGTCGGGGAGCTGTTTTTT
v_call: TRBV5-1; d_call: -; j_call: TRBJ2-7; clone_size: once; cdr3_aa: CASSFEGFSYEQYF; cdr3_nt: TGCGCCAGCAGCTTTGAGGGCTTCTCCTACGAGCAGTACTTC
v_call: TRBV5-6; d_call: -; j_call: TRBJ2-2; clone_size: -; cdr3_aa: CASSGRRESTGELFF; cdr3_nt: TGTGCCAGCAGCGGCCGCAGGGAAAGCACCGGGGAGCTGTTTTTT
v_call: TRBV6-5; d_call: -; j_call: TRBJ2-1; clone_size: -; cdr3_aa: CASSLEKAAYNEQFF; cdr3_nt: TGTGCCAGCAGTTTAGAAAAAGCGGCGTACAATGAGCAGTTCTTC
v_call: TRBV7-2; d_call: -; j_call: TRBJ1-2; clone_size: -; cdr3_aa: CASSARQEGYTF; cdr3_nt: TGTGCCAGCAGCGCAAGACAGGAAGGCTACACTTTC
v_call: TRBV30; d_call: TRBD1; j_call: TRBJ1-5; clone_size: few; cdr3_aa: CAWSTGQGQPQHF; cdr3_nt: TGTGCCTGGAGTACGGGACAGGGTCAGCCCCAGCATTTT
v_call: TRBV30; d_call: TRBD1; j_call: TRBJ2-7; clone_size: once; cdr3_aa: CAWEGTGLLLITYEQYF; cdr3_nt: TGTGCCTGGGAGGGGACAGGACTACTCTTAATTACCTACGAGCAGTACTTC
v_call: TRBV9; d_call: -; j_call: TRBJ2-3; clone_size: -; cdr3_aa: CASSPLGGSSDTQYF; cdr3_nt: TGTGCCAGCAGCCCCCTGGGGGGATCGTCAGATACGCAGTATTTT
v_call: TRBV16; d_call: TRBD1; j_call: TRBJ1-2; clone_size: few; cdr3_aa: CASTNLGTGGADGYTF; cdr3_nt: TGTGCCAGCACTAACCTGGGGACAGGGGGCGCAGACGGCTACACCTTC
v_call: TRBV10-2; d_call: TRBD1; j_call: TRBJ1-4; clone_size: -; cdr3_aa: CATDRGGEKLFF; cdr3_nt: TGCGCCACGGACAGGGGAGGGGAAAAACTGTTTTTT
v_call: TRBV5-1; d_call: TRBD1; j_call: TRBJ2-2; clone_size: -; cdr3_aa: CASSPRTGRINTGELFF; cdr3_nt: TGCGCCAGCAGCCCCCGGACAGGGAGGATAAACACCGGGGAGCTGTTTTTT
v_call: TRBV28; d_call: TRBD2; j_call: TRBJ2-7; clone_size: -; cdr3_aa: CATLGTSVKMQYF; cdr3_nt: TGTGCCACCTTAGGGACTAGCGTAAAGATGCAGTACTTC
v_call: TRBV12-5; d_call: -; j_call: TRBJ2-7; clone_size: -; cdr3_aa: CASGFRAVQYF; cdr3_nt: TGTGCTAGTGGTTTTAGAGCGGTGCAGTACTTC
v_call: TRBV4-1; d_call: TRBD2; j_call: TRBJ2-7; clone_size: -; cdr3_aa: CASSPERGVSYEQYF; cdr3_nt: TGCGCCAGCAGCCCCGAGCGGGGTGTCTCCTACGAGCAGTACTTC
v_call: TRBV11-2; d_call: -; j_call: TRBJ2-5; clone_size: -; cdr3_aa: CASRLSPTNRETQYF; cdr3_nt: TGTGCCAGCCGGCTGTCTCCAACTAATCGAGAGACCCAGTACTTC
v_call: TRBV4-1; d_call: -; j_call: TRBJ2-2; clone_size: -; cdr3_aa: CASSPWGTGENIGELFF; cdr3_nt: TGCGCCAGCAGCCCCTGGGGGACGGGAGAAAACATCGGGGAGCTGTTTTTT
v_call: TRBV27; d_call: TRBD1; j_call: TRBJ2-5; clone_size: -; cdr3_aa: CASSFGDRGPQETQYF; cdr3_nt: TGTGCCAGCAGTTTTGGAGACAGGGGGCCCCAAGAGACCCAGTACTTC
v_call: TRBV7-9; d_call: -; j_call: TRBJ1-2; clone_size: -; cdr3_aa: CASTLDGYGDDGYTF; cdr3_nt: TGTGCCAGCACCCTGGATGGTTACGGAGACGATGGCTACACCTTC
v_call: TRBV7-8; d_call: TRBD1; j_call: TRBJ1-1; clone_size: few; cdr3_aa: CASSLGDRGHGEAFF; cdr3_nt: TGTGCCAGCAGCTTGGGGGACAGGGGGCATGGTGAAGCTTTCTTT
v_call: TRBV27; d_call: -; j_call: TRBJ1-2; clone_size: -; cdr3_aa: CASRPGVDGYGYTF; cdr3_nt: TGTGCCAGCAGACCTGGAGTAGACGGATATGGCTACACCTTC
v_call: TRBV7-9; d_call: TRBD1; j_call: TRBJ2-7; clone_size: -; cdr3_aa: CSSSLGQFEVYF; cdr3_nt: TGTTCCAGCAGCTTGGGACAGTTCGAGGTGTACTTC
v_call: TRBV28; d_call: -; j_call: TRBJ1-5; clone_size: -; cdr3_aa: CASSKSYSNQPQHF; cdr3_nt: TGTGCCAGCAGTAAGAGCTATAGCAATCAGCCCCAGCATTTT
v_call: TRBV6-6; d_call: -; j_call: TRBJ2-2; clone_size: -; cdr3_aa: CASRAPSNTGELFF; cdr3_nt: TGTGCCAGCAGAGCCCCGTCGAACACCGGGGAGCTGTTTTTT
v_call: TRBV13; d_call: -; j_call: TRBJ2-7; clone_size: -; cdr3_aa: CASSLGQGGPVFSEQYF; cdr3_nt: TGTGCCAGCAGCTTAGGTCAGGGGGGACCAGTTTTCTCCGAGCAGTACTTC
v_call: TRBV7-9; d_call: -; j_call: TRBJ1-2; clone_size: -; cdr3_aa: CASSLVEGYTF; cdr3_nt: TGTGCCAGCAGCTTAGTTGAGGGCTACACCTTC